This T cell receptor beta chain was observed in a study of OX40 agonist ivuxolimab in advanced cancers. In germline, CDR1 is LNHDA, CDR2 SQIVND (reference sequence). CDR3 length: 15 residues. Unmatched junction bases numbered 10, after V lost 1 base and J lost 8 bases. Profiling relied on immunoSEQ multiplex PCR, and the TCRdb table lists in-frame clones only, not all of them. The sample has 130,000 or so clones, 90% seen once. The sample was CD4+ or CD8+ T cells sorted from blood, taken in a trial of the OX40 agonist ivuxolimab. This clonotype was obtained from an adult with an advanced solid tumor such as melanoma, head and neck, liver or kidney cancer. The V call is TRBV19, the J call TRBJ1-1; 7 nucleotides match TRBD1. CDR3 sequence: CASSIGDRDNQEAFF. The CDR3, as DNA: TGTGCCAGTAGTATAGGGGACAGAGATAACCAAGAAGCTTTCTTT.